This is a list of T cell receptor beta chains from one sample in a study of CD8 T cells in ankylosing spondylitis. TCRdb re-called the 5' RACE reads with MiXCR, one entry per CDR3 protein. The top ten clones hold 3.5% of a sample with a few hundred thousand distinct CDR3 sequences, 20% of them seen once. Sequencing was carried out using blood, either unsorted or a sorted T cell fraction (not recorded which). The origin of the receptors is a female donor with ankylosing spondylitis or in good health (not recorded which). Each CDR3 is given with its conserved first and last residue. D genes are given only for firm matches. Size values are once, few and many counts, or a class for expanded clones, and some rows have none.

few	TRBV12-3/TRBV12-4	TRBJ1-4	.	CASSLVQGDEKLFF	TGTGCCAGCAGTTTAGTTCAGGGCGATGAAAAACTGTTTTTT
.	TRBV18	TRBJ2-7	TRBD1	CASSPSTGVATEQYF	TGTGCCAGCTCACCATCTACAGGGGTTGCTACCGAGCAGTACTTC
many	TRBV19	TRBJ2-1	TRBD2	CASRGTSGYSYNEQFF	TGTGCCAGTCGGGGGACTAGCGGGTACTCCTACAATGAGCAGTTCTTC
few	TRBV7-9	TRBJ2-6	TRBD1	CASSLGTGGTGANVLTF	TGTGCCAGCAGCTTAGGGACAGGGGGCACAGGGGCCAACGTCCTGACTTTC
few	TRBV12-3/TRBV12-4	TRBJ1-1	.	CASSLPPTDEAFF	TGTGCCAGCAGTTTACCACCGACAGATGAAGCTTTCTTT
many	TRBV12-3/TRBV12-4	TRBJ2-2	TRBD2	CASSFSLAGGPRTGELFF	TGTGCCAGCAGTTTTTCCCTAGCGGGAGGGCCTAGAACCGGGGAGCTGTTTTTT
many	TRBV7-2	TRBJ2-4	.	CASSLGTAFNIQYF	TGTGCCAGCAGCTTAGGGACCGCTTTTAACATTCAGTACTTC
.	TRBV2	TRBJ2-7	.	CASRSASEQYF	TGTGCCAGCAGGTCGGCGAGCGAGCAGTACTTC
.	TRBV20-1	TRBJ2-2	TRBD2	CCASPLADYANTGELFF	TGCTGTGCTAGTCCCCTAGCGGATTACGCGAACACCGGGGAGCTGTTTTTT
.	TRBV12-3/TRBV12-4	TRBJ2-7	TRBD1	CASSDRVRNEQYF	TGTGCCAGCAGCGACAGGGTGAGGAACGAGCAGTACTTC
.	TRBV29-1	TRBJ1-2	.	CSVARFSGGRYGYTF	TGCAGCGTTGCCCGATTTAGTGGGGGAAGGTATGGCTACACCTTC
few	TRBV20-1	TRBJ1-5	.	CSARTGWDDNQPQHF	TGCAGTGCTAGAACAGGGTGGGATGACAATCAGCCCCAGCATTTT
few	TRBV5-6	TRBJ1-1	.	CASSFGVGSGTEAFF	TGTGCCAGCAGCTTCGGGGTAGGGTCTGGGACTGAAGCTTTCTTT
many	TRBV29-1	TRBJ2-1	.	CSGEMTAYNEQFF	TGCAGCGGGGAAATGACAGCCTACAATGAGCAGTTCTTC
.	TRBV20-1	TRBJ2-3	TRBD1	CSAGTGRGDTDTQYF	TGCAGTGCTGGGACAGGGCGAGGGGACACAGATACGCAGTATTTT
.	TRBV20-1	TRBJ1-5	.	CSAKYSNQPQHF	TGCAGTGCTAAGTACAGCAATCAGCCCCAGCATTTT
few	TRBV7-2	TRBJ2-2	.	CASRRQNTGELFF	TGTGCCAGCAGGAGACAGAACACCGGGGAGCTGTTTTTT
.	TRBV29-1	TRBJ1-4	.	CSVDAAGDEKLFF	TGCAGCGTTGACGCAGCCGGGGACGAAAAACTGTTTTTT
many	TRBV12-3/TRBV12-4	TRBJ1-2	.	CASSLAEGLGYTF	TGTGCCAGCAGTTTAGCGGAAGGGTTGGGCTACACCTTC
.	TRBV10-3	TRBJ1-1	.	CAISYSLDTGTEAFF	TGTGCCATCAGTTATTCACTAGACACGGGGACTGAAGCTTTCTTT
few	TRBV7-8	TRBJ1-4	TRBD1	CASSSTGEYGKLFF	TGTGCCAGCAGCTCGACAGGGGAGTATGGGAAACTGTTTTTT
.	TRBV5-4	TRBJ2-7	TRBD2	CASSSGLGTAYEQYF	TGTGCCAGCAGCTCCGGACTAGGAACAGCCTACGAGCAGTACTTC
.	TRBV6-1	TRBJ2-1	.	CASRETSGGEQFF	TGTGCCAGCAGAGAAACCAGTGGAGGCGAGCAGTTCTTC
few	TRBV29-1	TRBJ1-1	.	CSVGGEEAFF	TGCAGCGTTGGTGGGGAGGAAGCTTTCTTT
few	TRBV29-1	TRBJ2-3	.	CSAAARGRATDTQYF	TGCAGCGCCGCGGCCCGGGGCAGGGCGACAGATACGCAGTATTTT
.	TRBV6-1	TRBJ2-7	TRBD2	CASSISGILYEQYF	TGTGCCAGCAGTATTAGCGGGATACTCTACGAGCAGTACTTC
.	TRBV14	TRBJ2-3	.	CASSQDMADTQYF	TGTGCCAGCAGCCAAGATATGGCAGATACGCAGTATTTT
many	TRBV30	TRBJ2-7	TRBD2	CAWALGLARYF	TGTGCCTGGGCTTTGGGACTAGCGAGGTACTTC
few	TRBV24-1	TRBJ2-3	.	CATSDSTWTPDTQYF	TGTGCCACCAGTGATTCAACTTGGACCCCAGATACGCAGTATTTT
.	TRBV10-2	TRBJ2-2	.	CASRAQGTGELFF	TGCGCCAGCAGAGCCCAGGGCACCGGGGAGCTGTTTTTT
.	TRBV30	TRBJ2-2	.	CAWSGYSTGELFF	TGTGCCTGGAGTGGTTATTCAACCGGGGAGCTGTTTTTT
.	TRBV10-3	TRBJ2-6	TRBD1	CAITGQGATGANVLTF	TGTGCCATCACAGGACAGGGGGCTACTGGGGCCAACGTCCTGACTTTC
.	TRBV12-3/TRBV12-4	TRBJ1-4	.	CASSLGEDEKLFF	TGTGCCAGCAGTTTAGGGGAAGATGAAAAACTGTTTTTT
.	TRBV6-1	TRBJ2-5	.	CASSDSGETQYF	TGTGCCAGCAGTGACAGCGGAGAGACCCAGTACTTC
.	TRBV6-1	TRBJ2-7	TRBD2	CASSKERETHEQYF	TGTGCCAGCAGTAAGGAGCGGGAGACTCACGAGCAGTACTTC
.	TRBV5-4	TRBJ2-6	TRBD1	CASSLPGQAAQVLTF	TGTGCCAGCAGCCTGCCGGGACAGGCAGCCCAAGTCCTGACTTTC
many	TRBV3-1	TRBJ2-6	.	CASSQDNSGANVLTF	TGTGCCAGCAGCCAAGACAACTCTGGGGCCAACGTCCTGACTTTC
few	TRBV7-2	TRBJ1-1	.	CASSSGSMNTEAFF	TGTGCCAGCAGCTCCGGGAGCATGAACACTGAAGCTTTCTTT
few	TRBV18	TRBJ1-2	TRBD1	CASSPGQGLYGYTF	TGTGCCAGCTCACCTGGACAGGGATTATATGGCTACACCTTC
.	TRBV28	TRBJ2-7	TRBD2	CATGTSGIYEQYF	TGTGCCACCGGGACTAGCGGAATCTACGAGCAGTACTTC
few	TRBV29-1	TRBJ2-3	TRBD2	CSVLLAGTDTQYF	TGCAGCGTTCTACTAGCGGGAACGGATACGCAGTATTTT
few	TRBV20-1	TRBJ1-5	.	CSALEIPNQPQHF	TGCAGTGCCCTGGAGATTCCGAATCAGCCCCAGCATTTT
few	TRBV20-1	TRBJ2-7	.	CSAFSPNSYEQYF	TGCAGTGCTTTTTCTCCTAATTCCTACGAGCAGTACTTC
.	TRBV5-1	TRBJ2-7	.	CASSLAAAAGQYF	TGCGCCAGCAGCTTGGCGGCGGCCGCAGGGCAGTACTTC
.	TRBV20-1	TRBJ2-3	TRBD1	CSASPTTGILDTQYF	TGCAGTGCTAGTCCCACGACAGGGATTTTAGATACGCAGTATTTT
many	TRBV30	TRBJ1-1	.	CAWSGPSIRSAEAFF	TGTGCCTGGAGTGGCCCCTCGATACGGTCGGCTGAAGCTTTCTTT
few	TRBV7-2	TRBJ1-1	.	CASSLGRYTEAFF	TGTGCCAGCAGCTTGGGGCGGTACACTGAAGCTTTCTTT
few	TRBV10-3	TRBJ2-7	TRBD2	CAITKGTSGTFYEQYF	TGTGCCATCACCAAAGGGACTAGCGGAACCTTCTACGAGCAGTACTTC
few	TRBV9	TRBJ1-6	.	CASSVTPDSYNSPLHF	TGTGCCAGCAGCGTGACCCCGGACTCCTATAATTCACCCCTCCACTTT
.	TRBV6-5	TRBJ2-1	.	CASSYKGGVRLRNEQFF	TGTGCCAGCAGTTATAAGGGGGGGGTACGTCTTAGGAATGAGCAGTTCTTC